This record covers a single TCR beta chain. Methods used by the authors: For nucleated cells, counts were estimated from reference gene primer amplification. The table came from immunoSEQ multiplex PCR; TCRdb's copy has only in-frame clones and leaves some out. V, J and clone size are taken as reported in that table, and D and trimming were inferred from the DNA itself. The sample has 150,000 to 200,000 clones, about 80% seen once; the top ten hold about 15%. V lost 3 bases and J lost 4; bases outside the gene matches: 4. CDR1 and CDR2 from the germline V gene are SGHTA and FQGNSA. The CDR3 spans 14 residues. The sample originates from a study of blood T cell repertoires in COVID-19. Study at large: The study drew acute and convalescent COVID-19 samples from the United States, Italy and Spain. From T cells, B-cell-depleted T cells, or PBMCs came the material, which was cDNA or gDNA.

The gene calls are TRBV7-2 and TRBJ2-3, with 7 bases lining up with TRBD1. The receptor's source is a man aged 60 to 69 who had been exposed to COVID-19. The sequenced material came from PBMCs or T cells enriched from blood (not recorded which). The CDR3 reads CASSFAGGSDTQYF. The CDR3 DNA sequence: TGTGCCAGCAGCTTTGCAGGGGGATCAGATACGCAGTATTTT.